The 25 T cell receptor beta chains below come from one sample, sequenced in a study of molecular identifiers for immune sequencing clone quantification. Via MiXCR, TCRdb re-called the PCR reads, giving one row per CDR3 protein. The repertoire consists of around 460,000 distinct CDR3 sequences, with about a fifth occurring once and the leading ten covering about 0.78%. Sequenced sample: naive CD8+ T cells from blood, with Jurkat cell RNA spiked in. Regarding subset: FACS-sorted CD8+CD4-CCR7+CD45RA+ naive T cells. The source is a human donor in good health. Some libraries in this study had Jurkat cell RNA spiked in.

This clonotype was seen only a few times. This chain joins TRBV11-2 and TRBJ2-3; a possible D gene is TRBD2 (6 bases). This CDR3 comprises 16 residues. Germline CDR1 SGHAT, CDR2 FQNNGV. V dropped 0 bases and J dropped 2 bases, with 12 bases sitting between them. CDR3 residues: CASSLDGAGYTDTQYF. The CDR3 coding sequence is TGTGCCAGCAGCTTAGATGGGGCGGGGTACACAGATACGCAGTATTTT.

This clonotype has just a few counts. It may be a read error: a sequence one base away is much more abundant. This chain joins TRBV12-3 or TRBV12-4 and TRBJ2-1, with D unresolved. The CDR3 has 13 amino acids. The chain's CDR3 is CAGSLGLVGEQFF. In nucleotides, the CDR3 is TGTGCCGGCAGTTTAGGGTTAGTAGGGGAGCAGTTCTTC.

In this sample, this clonotype turned up many times. The chain combines TRBV7-9 with TRBJ2-2, with 16 bases fitting TRBD2. Germline CDR1 SEHNR, CDR2 FQNEAQ (reference sequence). Trimming took 5 bases from V and 5 from J; bases not matched to a gene: 14. The CDR3 spans 20 residues. The CDR3 sequence: CASSGAGTSGRATVTGELFF. For the CDR3, the DNA is TGTGCCAGCAGCGGAGCCGGGACTAGCGGGAGGGCGACGGTTACCGGGGAGCTGTTTTTT.

This clonotype has a count of ten or more. V usage is TRBV7-6 and J usage is TRBJ2-3, with D perhaps matching TRBD2 (6 bases). Germline assignment: CDR1 SGHVS and CDR2 FNYEAQ. This CDR3 comprises 15 residues. V was shortened by 3 bases and J by 0 bases, with 10 bases between the two germline ends. CDR3 DNA sequence: TGTGCCAGCAGCTTTGGGGGGTCTAGCACAGATACGCAGTATTTT. Protein product: CASSFGGSSTDTQYF.

Here the CDR3 DNA reads TGCGCCAGCAGCCCGAACCTACAATATGAGCAGTTCTTC. Residues: CASSPNLQYEQFF. The rearrangement links TRBV5-1 to TRBJ2-1; the D is unclear. This CDR3 spans 13 amino acids. CDR1 is SGHRS, CDR2 YFSETQ, per germline. V was shortened by 4 bases and J by 8 bases, with 13 bases between the two germline ends.

This chain joins TRBV12-3 or TRBV12-4 and TRBJ2-4; D is uncertain. CDR3 size: 12 residues. V was clipped by 6 bases and J by 5 bases, with 8 bases between them. CDR3 DNA: TGTGCCAGCAGGGCTGCGGAAAACATTCAGTACTTC. Protein product: CASRAAENIQYF.

This clonotype was counted a few times. The CDR3 coding sequence is TGTGCCAGCACCGGGACACCTACCTACGAGCAGTACTTC. Its translation is CASTGTPTYEQYF. The chain couples TRBV12-3 or TRBV12-4 to TRBJ2-7, with D possibly TRBD1 on 6 matching bases. V lost 7 bases and J 2 bases, leaving 12 bases between the germline ends. The length of the CDR3 is 13 residues.

To note about this clonotype: One end of the junction does not line up with germline, which may come from a read error. The chain joins TRBV6-5 to TRBJ1-2; D uncertain. The CDR3 runs to 12 residues. Germline assignment: CDR1 MNHEY and CDR2 SVGAGI. The CDR3 nucleotides read TGTGTCAGCAGTTATGGGCCTTTCGGCTACACCTTC. It yields the protein CVSSYGPFGYTF.

In its sample, this clonotype was seen many times. The chain couples TRBV5-4 to TRBJ2-3, with a tentative D call TRBD2 (5 bases). Germline V gives CDR1 SGHNT, CDR2 YYREEE (reference sequence). The length of the CDR3 is 16 residues. V dropped 4 bases and J dropped 1 base, with 16 bases sitting between them. CDR3 bases: TGTGCCAGCAGCCAACTAGGAGGAGGAGGCACAGATACGCAGTATTTT. This sequence encodes CASSQLGGGGTDTQYF.

Only a few counts were recorded for this clonotype. The J gene is TRBJ1-5, the V gene TRBV5-1; D ambiguous. The CDR3 loop spans 14 amino acids. Germline V gives CDR1 SGHRS, CDR2 YFSETQ. Trimming removed 6 bases at V and 2 bases at J, with 12 bases between. CDR3 coding DNA: TGCGCCAGCAAGCTTACGGGAGGCAATCAGCCCCAGCATTTT. Protein: CASKLTGGNQPQHF. The whole variable domain, filled in from reference TRBV5-1 and TRBJ1-5, reads KAGVTQTPRYLIKTRGQQVTLSCSPISGHRSVSWYQQTPGQGLQFLFEYFSETQRNKGNFPGRFSGRQFSNSRSEMNVSTLELGDSALYLCASKLTGGNQPQHFGDGTRLSIL.

This clonotype was counted at least ten times. V usage is TRBV16 and J usage is TRBJ2-7; D may correspond to TRBD1 or TRBD2 (5 bases each). The CDR3 is 15 residues long. Trimming stripped 0 bases from V and 1 base from J, with 10 bases between. CDR1 and CDR2 (germline): KGHSY, FQNENV. CDR3 sequence reads: CASSQSGTGSYEQYF. The CDR3 DNA follows: TGTGCCAGCAGCCAATCCGGGACGGGGTCCTACGAGCAGTACTTC.

This clonotype was counted between two and nine times. The genes are TRBV27 and TRBJ2-1; the D gene is possibly TRBD1 (5 bases). V shed 8 bases and J shed 5 bases, with 19 bases lying between them. Germline V gene sequence: CDR1 MNHEY, CDR2 SMNVEV (reference sequence). There are 15 residues in the CDR3. CDR3 DNA: TGTGCCAGCGGAATTTTAGTGGGGCCAAACAATGAGCAGTTCTTC. The encoded protein is CASGILVGPNNEQFF.

The table lists this clonotype with many counts. The chain links TRBV7-2 to TRBJ2-2, with a weak D call TRBD1 (6 bases). This CDR3 has 15 residues. Trimming left V 5 bases short and J 2 bases short, with 12 bases between. The germline V gene encodes CDR1 SGHTA and CDR2 FQGNSA. This CDR3 is CASSTGHTNTGELFF. The CDR3 DNA reads as TGTGCCAGCAGCACGGGACACACCAACACCGGGGAGCTGTTTTTT.

The chain joins TRBV27 to TRBJ1-1; possibly TRBD1 for D (5 bases). The CDR3 has 14 amino acids. CDR1 and CDR2 (germline): MNHEY, SMNVEV (reference sequence). The germline V and J ends were trimmed by 5 bases and 1 base, with 11 bases remaining between them. CDR3 amino acids: CASSNGAANTEAFF. The DNA of the CDR3 is TGTGCCAGCAGTAACGGGGCCGCGAACACTGAAGCTTTCTTT.

This clonotype turned up a few times. This rearrangement joins TRBV20-1 to TRBJ2-1; D is perhaps TRBD2 (6 bases). This CDR3 comprises 11 residues. Germline V lookup: CDR1 DFQATT, CDR2 SNEGSKA (reference sequence). V lost 3 bases and J lost 9, with 9 bases in between. The CDR3 protein is CSASGGGEQFF. DNA of the CDR3: TGCAGTGCTAGCGGGGGAGGTGAGCAGTTCTTC.

In this sample, this clonotype turned up a few times. The chain combines TRBV20-1 with TRBJ2-2; TRBD1 matches at 8 bases. With 2 bases clipped from V and 0 bases from J, the junction kept 5 bases outside the gene matches. This CDR3 comprises 16 residues. Per the germline V gene, CDR1 is DFQATT and CDR2 is SNEGSKA (reference sequence). CDR3 sequence (DNA): TGCAGTGCTAGAAACAGGGGGACTTCGAACACCGGGGAGCTGTTTTTT. Protein: CSARNRGTSNTGELFF.

In this sample, this clonotype turned up a few times. V and J are TRBV11-2 and TRBJ1-1; possibly TRBD1 for D (5 bases). This CDR3 comprises 15 residues. V lost 6 bases and J lost 0, with 14 bases in between. Germline V gene lookup returns CDR1 SGHAT and CDR2 FQNNGV. The CDR3 sequence is CASSYGAVMNTEAFF. The CDR3 DNA is TGTGCCAGCAGTTACGGGGCGGTAATGAACACTGAAGCTTTCTTT.

The chain couples TRBV20-1 to TRBJ2-7; maybe TRBD1 (5 bases). Per germline, CDR1 DFQATT and CDR2 SNEGSKA (reference sequence). The CDR3 extends over 13 amino acids. Between the trimmed V and J ends, which lost 4 bases and 3 bases, there was a span of 13 bases. The CDR3 loop reads CSAIGRDFYEQYF. CDR3 DNA: TGCAGTGCTATAGGCAGGGATTTCTACGAGCAGTACTTC.

This clonotype came up a few times. The rearrangement links TRBV24-1 to TRBJ1-2, with D unresolved. The V and J ends lost 3 bases and 4 bases respectively, with 14 bases between them. The CDR3 contains 15 residues. CDR1 and CDR2 from the germline V gene are KGHDR and SFDVKD. The CDR3 here is CATSDPAERIYGYTF. As DNA, the CDR3 is TGTGCCACCAGTGATCCGGCGGAGAGAATCTATGGCTACACCTTC.

This clonotype was picked up one time. V gene TRBV6-2 or TRBV6-3 combines with J gene TRBJ2-2; 7 nucleotides align to TRBD2. The J segment lost 3 bases and the V segment lost 6 bases, leaving 10 bases of the junction unmatched. CDR1 is MNHEY, CDR2 SVGEGT, per germline. The CDR3 contains 16 residues. The CDR3 DNA sequence: TGTGCCAGCAGGGATGGCGGGAGTGTGTACACCGGGGAGCTGTTTTTT. Its protein product is CASRDGGSVYTGELFF.

The chain has TRBV28 and TRBJ1-5; possibly TRBD1 for D (5 bases). The V gene's germline CDR1 is MDHEN and CDR2 SYDVKM. The CDR3 length is 13 residues. V was shortened by 8 bases and J by 1 base, with 9 bases between the two germline ends. The DNA of the CDR3 is TGTGCCAGCGGTAGACAGAGCAATCAGCCCCAGCATTTT. This encodes CASGRQSNQPQHF.

Worth noting for this clonotype: One base away lies a much larger clone, so this may be a sequencing read error. J is TRBJ2-7 and V is TRBV25-1; 7 bases are a match to TRBD1. CDR3 length: 13 residues. The V gene end was trimmed by 2 bases and the J gene end by 9 bases; junction bases not matched to a gene: 7. Germline V gene sequence: CDR1 MGHDK, CDR2 SYGVNS. The CDR3 DNA reads TGTGCCAGCAGTGAAGGCCAGGGGGACGGGCAGTACTTC. This codes for CASSEGQGDGQYF.

This clonotype appeared many times. The chain carries TRBV25-1 and TRBJ2-5; 7 nucleotides align to TRBD2. Germline CDR1 MGHDK, CDR2 SYGVNS. V trimming: 1 base; J trimming: 0 bases; junction bases outside the gene matches: 2. CDR3 size: 15 residues. The CDR3, as DNA: TGTGCCAGCAGTGAATCCGGGGGGTACCAAGAGACCCAGTACTTC. Its translation: CASSESGGYQETQYF.

At least ten counts were recorded for this clonotype. This chain joins TRBV19 and TRBJ2-2; 11 positions match TRBD2. The V segment lost 0 bases and the J segment 4 bases; nucleotides outside the gene matches: 10. The CDR3 runs 19 residues. Germline V gene sequence: CDR1 LNHDA, CDR2 SQIVND (reference sequence). The CDR3 bases are TGTGCCAGTAGTATAGATCGAGATAGCGGGAGGGCGGTCACCGGGGAGCTGTTTTTT. Protein: CASSIDRDSGRAVTGELFF.

This clonotype has a count of ten or more. The rearrangement uses TRBV4-3 and TRBJ1-1, with D unclear. The CDR3 runs 14 residues. V was trimmed by 1 base and J by 4 bases, leaving 10 bases between them. CDR1 is LGHNA and CDR2 is YSLEER in the germline V gene. The CDR3 is CASSQGSSGTEAFF. CDR3 DNA: TGCGCCAGCAGCCAAGGGTCTTCAGGCACTGAAGCTTTCTTT.